Reported below is one T cell receptor beta chain. What it binds is unknown. The sample is drawn from a study of T cells after yellow fever vaccination. With 4 bases removed from V and 1 base from J, the gap between germline ends came to 18 bases. The CDR3 has 18 amino acids. Germline V gene data show CDR1 as SGHRS and CDR2 as YFSETQ. Findings and caveats of the study: From the bulk population, abundant clonotypes could contaminate and appear within FACS-sorted repertoires.

Template switching with 5'RACE generated the TCR cDNA and added a universal primer site and UMIs. TCRdb independently ran MiXCR on the 5' RACE reads; one entry per CDR3 protein. The data hold under 700,000 distinct CDR3 sequences, with less than 20% observed a single time. Specimen: PBMCs, collected around 5 days after the first yellow fever vaccination. The genes are TRBV5-1 and TRBJ2-6; weak D call: TRBD2 (6 bases). The sequence was collected from a young man who received the YFV17D yellow fever vaccine. The CDR3 here is CASSLDGRTTSGANVLTF. The CDR3 DNA reads as TGCGCCAGCAGCCTGGACGGCCGGACTACTTCTGGGGCCAACGTCCTGACTTTC.